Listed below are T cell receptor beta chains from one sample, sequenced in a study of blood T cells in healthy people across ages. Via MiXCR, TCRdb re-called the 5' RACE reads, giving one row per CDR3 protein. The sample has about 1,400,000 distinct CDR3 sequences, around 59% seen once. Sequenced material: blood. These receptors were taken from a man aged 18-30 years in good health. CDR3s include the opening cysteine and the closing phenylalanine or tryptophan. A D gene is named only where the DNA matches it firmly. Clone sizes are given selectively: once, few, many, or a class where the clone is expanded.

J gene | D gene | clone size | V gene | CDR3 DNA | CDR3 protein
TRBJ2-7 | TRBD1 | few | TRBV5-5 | TGTGCCAGCAGCTGGGGACAGGGGAGCTCCTACGAGCAGTACTTC | CASSWGQGSSYEQYF
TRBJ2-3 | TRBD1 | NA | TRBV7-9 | TGTGCCAGCAGCTCGTGGACAGGGAATACAGATACGCAGTATTTT | CASSSWTGNTDTQYF
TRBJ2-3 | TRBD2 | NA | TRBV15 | TGTGCCACCAGCAGAGACGCGGGGGGGCGAACAGATACGCAGTATTTT | CATSRDAGGRTDTQYF
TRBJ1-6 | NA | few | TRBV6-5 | TGTGCCAGCAGTTACGTGTCAGGGGAAAATTCACCCCTCCACTTT | CASSYVSGENSPLHF
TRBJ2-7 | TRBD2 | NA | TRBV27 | TGTGCCAGCAGTTTAGTTGCCCCCGGACTAGCGACTAATACCTACGAGCAGTACTTC | CASSLVAPGLATNTYEQYF
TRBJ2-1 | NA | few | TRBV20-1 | TGCAGTGCTAGAGGGTTCGGGGCTGAACAGTTCTTC | CSARGFGAEQFF
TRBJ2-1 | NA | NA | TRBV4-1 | TGCGCCAGCAGGCGATTATACCTAGGGGCCACCGAGCAGTTCTTC | CASRRLYLGATEQFF
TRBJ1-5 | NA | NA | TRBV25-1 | TGTGCCAGCAGACCCCCCGGGGCAGGCAATCAGCCCCAGCATTTT | CASRPPGAGNQPQHF
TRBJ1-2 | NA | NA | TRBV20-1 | TGCAGTGCTAGATCCATTTTCGCCGCTTATGGCTACACCTTC | CSARSIFAAYGYTF
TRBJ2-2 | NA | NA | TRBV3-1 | TGTGCCAGCAGCCAAGCACTTGACGGGGAGCTGTTTTTT | CASSQALDGELFF
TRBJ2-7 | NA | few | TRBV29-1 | TGCAGCGTTGAAATAGTGGGCGAGCAGTACTTC | CSVEIVGEQYF
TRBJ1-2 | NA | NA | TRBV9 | TGTGCCAGCCTGAGAGGCACCCAGGGGTATGGCTACACCTTC | CASLRGTQGYGYTF
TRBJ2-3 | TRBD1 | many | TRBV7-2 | TGTGCCAGCAGCTTAGCAATTCAGGCAGGGGGCAAGACAGATACGCAGTATTTT | CASSLAIQAGGKTDTQYF
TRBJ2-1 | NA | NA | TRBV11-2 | TGTGCCAGCAGCTTACTAAACCAGGGTTACAATGAGCAGTTCTTC | CASSLLNQGYNEQFF
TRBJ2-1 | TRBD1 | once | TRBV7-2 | TGTGCCAGCAGCTATATCCAATTGACAGGGGGCTACAATGAGCAGTTCTTC | CASSYIQLTGGYNEQFF
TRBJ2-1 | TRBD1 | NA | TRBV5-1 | TGCGCCAGCAGCCGACAGGGGGCGTACAATGAGCAGTTCTTC | CASSRQGAYNEQFF
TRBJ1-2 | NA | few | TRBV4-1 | TGCGCCAGCAGCCAGGGCTACTCCCGGCGGGACTATGGCTACACCTTC | CASSQGYSRRDYGYTF
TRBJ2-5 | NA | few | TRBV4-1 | TGCGCCAGCAGCCAAGTTAGAAGTGGCAGGGAGACCCAGTACTTC | CASSQVRSGRETQYF
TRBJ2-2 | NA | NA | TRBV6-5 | TGTGCCAGCAGCCGCTGGCGGTCTCGGGCCGGGGAGCTGTTTTTT | CASSRWRSRAGELFF
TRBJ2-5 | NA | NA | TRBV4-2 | TGTGCCAGCAGCCAAGTAAGAGGGACCCAGTACTTC | CASSQVRGTQYF
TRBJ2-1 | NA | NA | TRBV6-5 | TGTGCCAGCAGTCGAGGACTGGGCGGGGATGAGCAGTTCTTC | CASSRGLGGDEQFF
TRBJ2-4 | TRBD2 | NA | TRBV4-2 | TGTGCCAGCAGCCAAGGTTTAACCGGGACTAGCGGGGGAGAGATAGCCAAAAACATTCAGTACTTC | CASSQGLTGTSGGEIAKNIQYF
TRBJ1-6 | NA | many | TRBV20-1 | TGCAGTGCTAGTGAGGGGGGGAATTCACCCCTCCACTTT | CSASEGGNSPLHF
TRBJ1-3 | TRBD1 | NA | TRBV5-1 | TGCGCCAGCAGGGGAGGACAGGACCAATCTGGAAACACCATATATTTT | CASRGGQDQSGNTIYF
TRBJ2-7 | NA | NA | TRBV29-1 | TGCAGCGTTGAGCTCCGAGACGAAACCGACGAGCAGTACTTC | CSVELRDETDEQYF
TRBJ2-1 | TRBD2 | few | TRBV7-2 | TGTGCCAGCAGCTTAGTGCGGGAGGGCCGGGGGAATGAGCAGTTCTTC | CASSLVREGRGNEQFF
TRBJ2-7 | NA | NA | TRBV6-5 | TGTGCCAGCAGTTACTCGTCCAGGGACCACGAGCAGTACTTC | CASSYSSRDHEQYF
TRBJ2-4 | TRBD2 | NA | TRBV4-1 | TGCGCCAGCAGCCAAGAGGCGAGACTAGCGGGGGGGCTGGACATTCAGTACTTC | CASSQEARLAGGLDIQYF
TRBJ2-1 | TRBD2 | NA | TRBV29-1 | TGCAGCCACACCACCGCGGGAGCAGGTGAGCAGTTCTTC | CSHTTAGAGEQFF
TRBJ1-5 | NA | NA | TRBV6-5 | TGTGCCAGCGGCCCGCTGAATAGCAATCAGCCCCAGCATTTT | CASGPLNSNQPQHF
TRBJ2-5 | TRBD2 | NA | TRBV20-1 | TGCAGTGCCGCCTCTAGCGGAGGGGTAAAGACCCAGTACTTC | CSAASSGGVKTQYF
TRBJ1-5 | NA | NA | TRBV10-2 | TGCGCCAGCAGTGACCCAACGATAGGCAATCAGCCCCAGCATTTT | CASSDPTIGNQPQHF
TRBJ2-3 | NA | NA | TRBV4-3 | TGCGCCAGCAGCCAAGATTGGACAAGTAGCACAGATACGCAGTATTTT | CASSQDWTSSTDTQYF
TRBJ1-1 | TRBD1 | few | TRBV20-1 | TGCAGTGCTAGGACGAAAGCCAGGGGGCCAAACACTGAAGCTTTCTTT | CSARTKARGPNTEAFF
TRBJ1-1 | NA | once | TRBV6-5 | TGTGCCACCGGCTGGGTAGAAAGAGGATACACTGAAGCTTTCTTT | CATGWVERGYTEAFF
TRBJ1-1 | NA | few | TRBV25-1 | TGTGCCAGCAGTGAATTTGGGGCGACTGAAGCTTTCTTT | CASSEFGATEAFF
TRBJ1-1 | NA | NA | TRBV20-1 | TGCAGTGCTAGAGATACGTTAAACACTGAAGCTTTCTTT | CSARDTLNTEAFF
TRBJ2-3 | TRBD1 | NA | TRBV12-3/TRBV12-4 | TGTGCCAGCAGTTGGGACAGGGGAGTCCGTTGGGATACGCAGTATTTT | CASSWDRGVRWDTQYF
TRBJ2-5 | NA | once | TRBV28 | TGTGCCACCGCGGGGTTGTGGGAAGAGACCCAGTACTTC | CATAGLWEETQYF
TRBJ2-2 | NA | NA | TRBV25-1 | TGTGCCAGCAGTCAGTCAGGGACCGGGGAGCTGTTTTTT | CASSQSGTGELFF
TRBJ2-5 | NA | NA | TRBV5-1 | TGCGCCAGCAGCTTAGACAGAGACCAGTACTTC | CASSLDRDQYF